This entry lists 31 T cell receptor beta chains sequenced from one sample in a study of cytomegalovirus exposure and HLA in healthy donors. The PCR made use of 60 Vbeta and 13 Jbeta primers. Clones were read by immunoSEQ multiplex PCR, and TCRdb kept only the in-frame ones, dropping some. The sample holds roughly 200,000 clones, about 82% seen once. Sequenced sample: PBMCs. The receptor source for this set is a man younger than 40 in good health and CMV-seronegative.

This clone was observed a handful of times. V is TRBV7-9 and J is TRBJ2-7, with TRBD2 as a possible D gene (5 bases). The length of the CDR3 is 14 residues. Germline V gene lookup returns CDR1 SEHNR and CDR2 FQNEAQ (reference sequence). Trimming cost V 2 bases and J 3 bases, with 11 bases left between them. This CDR3 reads CASSLTGSGYEQYF. CDR3 sequence (DNA): TGTGCCAGCAGCTTAACGGGATCGGGCTACGAGCAGTACTTC.

This chain joins TRBV6-6 and TRBJ2-5; 7 nucleotides align to TRBD1. CDR3 length equals 15 residues. Unmatched junction bases numbered 12, after V lost 7 bases and J lost 4 bases. The germline CDR1 and CDR2 sequences are MNHNY and SVGAGI (reference sequence). CDR3 protein: CASTRGGQGIETQYF. Here the CDR3 DNA reads TGTGCCAGCACCCGAGGGGGCCAGGGGATAGAGACCCAGTACTTC.

This chain links TRBV11-2 with TRBJ1-1; no firm D call. The V and J ends lost 3 bases and 1 base respectively, with 6 bases between them. Looked up from germline, CDR1 is SGHAT and CDR2 is FQNNGV. The CDR3 is 13 amino acids. The CDR3 reads CASSLGWNTEAFF. In nucleotides, the CDR3 is TGTGCCAGCAGCTTGGGCTGGAACACTGAAGCTTTCTTT.

The chain links TRBV6-1 to TRBJ1-5; D is ambiguous. Germline V gene lookup returns CDR1 MNHNS and CDR2 SASEGT. V lost 8 bases to trimming and J lost 1 base, with 9 bases between them. The CDR3 loop spans 13 amino acids. Written as DNA, the CDR3 is TGTGCCAGCGCGGAGGCGAGCAATCAGCCCCAGCATTTT. Translation gives CASAEASNQPQHF.

This clone was found a few times. The rearrangement links TRBV4-1 to TRBJ2-7; the D gene is possibly TRBD1 (6 bases). Between the trimmed V and J ends, which lost 3 bases and 4 bases, there was a span of 16 bases. The CDR3 sequence is 15 residues long. Germline CDR1 reads MGHRA; CDR2 reads YSYEKL. The CDR3 protein is CASSHLLGTPYEQYF. DNA for the CDR3: TGCGCCAGCAGCCACCTTCTAGGGACACCGTACGAGCAGTACTTC.

The rearrangement links TRBV4-2 to TRBJ2-5; 9 positions agree with TRBD2. V lost 1 base and J lost 1; bases outside the gene matches: 4. Germline loops: CDR1 LGHNA, CDR2 YNFKEQ. The CDR3 loop spans 16 amino acids. As DNA, the CDR3 is TGTGCCAGCAGCCAAGCTAGCGGGGTCTTCCAAGAGACCCAGTACTTC. This sequence encodes CASSQASGVFQETQYF.

The J gene is TRBJ1-1, the V gene TRBV27; D not certain. The germline V gene encodes CDR1 MNHEY and CDR2 SMNVEV (reference sequence). The V end was cut by 5 bases, the J end by 4 bases, with 14 bases between. The CDR3 runs 14 residues. CDR3 nucleotides: TGTGCCAGCAGTCTATTGGGAGTTCCCACTGAAGCTTTCTTT. Its protein is CASSLLGVPTEAFF.

The chain employs TRBV7-2 and TRBJ1-1; D might be TRBD1 (5 bases). The CDR3 runs to 14 residues. In germline, CDR1 is SGHTA, CDR2 FQGNSA. V was clipped by 5 bases and J by 1 base, with 11 bases between them. CDR3 nucleotides: TGTGCCAGCAGCGATGGGGGGACGAACACTGAAGCTTTCTTT. This sequence encodes CASSDGGTNTEAFF.

The chain uses TRBV4-1 and TRBJ1-2, with D possibly TRBD1 on 5 matching bases. V was shortened by 1 base and J by 8 bases, with 17 bases between the two germline ends. There are 15 residues in the CDR3. Per the germline V gene, CDR1 is MGHRA and CDR2 is YSYEKL. CDR3 nucleotides: TGCGCCAGCAGCCAAGCACCCCCGGGGGGGGGAGGCTACACCTTC. This gives the protein CASSQAPPGGGGYTF.

This clone was found once. The V and J genes are TRBV7-2 and TRBJ2-1; TRBD2 matches at 8 bases. This CDR3 spans 15 amino acids. V was pared by 7 bases and J by 5 bases, with 10 bases of the junction left unmatched. Germline V lookup: CDR1 SGHTA, CDR2 FQGNSA. This CDR3 is CASIIRGGLNNEQFF. In DNA form, the CDR3 reads TGTGCCAGCATCATACGGGGGGGCCTGAACAATGAGCAGTTCTTC.

V and J are TRBV7-9 and TRBJ2-7, with 7 bases matching TRBD1. The CDR3 has 13 residues. The V gene's germline CDR1 is SEHNR and CDR2 FQNEAQ (reference sequence). The V gene end was trimmed by 1 base and the J gene end by 7 bases; junction bases not matched to a gene: 4. CDR3 protein: CASSLGWTGEQYF. CDR3 sequence (DNA): TGTGCCAGCAGCTTAGGGTGGACAGGAGAGCAGTACTTC.

The genes are TRBV6-5 and TRBJ2-7; 8 nucleotides agree with TRBD2. The germline gives CDR1 MNHEY, CDR2 SVGAGI. J was trimmed by 2 bases and V by 6 bases; bases with no gene match: 6. The CDR3 is 14 amino acids. The CDR3 DNA is TGTGCCAGCAGCCCTCGGGGGGGTGCCTACGAGCAGTACTTC. This encodes CASSPRGGAYEQYF.

This chain connects TRBV4-3 to TRBJ2-5; no reliable D call. The CDR3 is made up of 15 amino acids. Per germline, CDR1 LGHNA and CDR2 YSLEER. The germline V and J ends were trimmed by 4 bases and 4 bases, with 16 bases remaining between them. The CDR3 loop reads CASSPTPRQGETQYF. DNA for the CDR3: TGCGCCAGCAGCCCCACCCCGCGACAAGGAGAGACCCAGTACTTC.

This clone was seen only once. The V gene is TRBV15, the J gene TRBJ1-2; tentatively, D is TRBD1 (6 bases). Deletions cut 0 bases from V and 4 bases from J, with 12 bases between. The CDR3 runs to 15 residues. Germline CDR1 is LNHNV and CDR2 is YYDKDF (reference sequence). In DNA form, the CDR3 reads TGTGCCACCAGCAGAGATCTCGGGACAAGCTATGGCTACACCTTC. Residues: CATSRDLGTSYGYTF.

The rearrangement links TRBV6-6 to TRBJ1-5, with D uncertain. Germline loops: CDR1 MNHNY, CDR2 SVGAGI (reference sequence). The CDR3 runs 13 residues. V was cut by 6 bases and J by 0 bases, with 6 bases left in between. The CDR3 sequence: CASRRDSNQPQHF. The CDR3 DNA reads TGTGCCAGCAGGCGAGATAGCAATCAGCCCCAGCATTTT.

V is TRBV7-8 and J is TRBJ2-2, with 10 bases aligning to TRBD1. V lost 5 bases and J lost 1; bases outside the gene matches: 7. CDR3 length equals 17 residues. CDR1 is SGHVS and CDR2 is FQNEAQ in the germline V gene. The CDR3 reads CASSPRTGGMNTGELFF. The CDR3 DNA follows: TGTGCCAGCAGCCCGAGGACAGGGGGAATGAACACCGGGGAGCTGTTTTTT.

The rearrangement joins TRBV4-1 to TRBJ2-5, with D maybe TRBD2 (5 bases). The CDR3 is made up of 16 amino acids. Germline loops: CDR1 MGHRA, CDR2 YSYEKL. V lost 4 bases and J lost 4, with 19 bases in between. This CDR3 is CASSLDSLGLRETQYF. DNA for the CDR3: TGCGCCAGCAGCCTGGACTCACTCGGACTCAGAGAGACCCAGTACTTC.

This clone appeared a few times. The chain joins TRBV4-1 to TRBJ2-7, with D perhaps matching TRBD2 (6 bases). Trimming shortened V by 2 bases and J by 5 bases, and 19 bases separated the two germline ends. The CDR3 loop spans 16 amino acids. The V gene's germline CDR1 is MGHRA and CDR2 YSYEKL. The CDR3 reads CASSQLARLAYHEQYF. The CDR3 DNA reads TGCGCCAGCAGCCAATTGGCCCGTCTAGCGTACCACGAGCAGTACTTC.

J is TRBJ1-5 and V is TRBV6-1; 9 nucleotides agree with TRBD1. Germline CDR1 and CDR2: MNHNS and SASEGT. V lost 6 bases to trimming and J lost 6 bases; unmatched junction nucleotides: 6. CDR3 length equals 14 residues. This chain's CDR3 is CASSPTGGLQPQHF. For the CDR3, the DNA is TGTGCCAGCAGCCCGACAGGGGGGCTTCAGCCCCAGCATTTT.

This chain uses TRBV19 with TRBJ1-2; D possibly corresponds to TRBD1 (5 bases). Germline V gene sequence: CDR1 LNHDA, CDR2 SQIVND (reference sequence). Trimming took off 4 bases at V and 9 bases at J, with 18 bases between the two ends. This CDR3 comprises 14 residues. This CDR3 reads CASSTGFGLSSYTF. The CDR3 bases are TGTGCCAGTAGTACAGGGTTTGGACTATCTAGCTACACCTTC.

Many counts were recorded for this clone. J is TRBJ1-1 and V is TRBV5-1; possible D gene TRBD1, 5 bases. The V gene lost 4 bases and the J gene lost 2 bases, with 15 bases spanning the gap. The CDR3 runs to 15 residues. Germline assignment: CDR1 SGHRS and CDR2 YFSETQ. The CDR3: CASSGQSTANTEAFF. CDR3 bases: TGCGCCAGCAGCGGACAATCGACAGCTAACACTGAAGCTTTCTTT. The whole variable domain, remainder taken from reference TRBV5-1 and TRBJ1-1, is KAGVTQTPRYLIKTRGQQVTLSCSPISGHRSVSWYQQTPGQGLQFLFEYFSETQRNKGNFPGRFSGRQFSNSRSEMNVSTLELGDSALYLCASSGQSTANTEAFFGQGTRLTVV.

The genes are TRBV7-3 and TRBJ2-3; 7 bases match TRBD2. The CDR3 runs to 16 residues. In germline, CDR1 is SGHTA, CDR2 FQGTGA. Trimming at V came to 0 bases and at J to 0 bases, leaving 3 bases not matched to a gene. In DNA form, the CDR3 reads TGTGCCAGCAGCTTAACCCGAGCGGGGAGCACAGATACGCAGTATTTT. Protein sequence: CASSLTRAGSTDTQYF.

The V gene is TRBV5-5, the J gene TRBJ1-2; unclear D gene. CDR1 is SGHKS, CDR2 YYEKEE, per germline (reference sequence). CDR3 length: 13 amino acids. Trimming stripped 4 bases from V and 4 bases from J, with 11 bases between. DNA for the CDR3: TGTGCCAGCAGCCCTTCAACGGGCTATGGCTACACCTTC. Its protein product is CASSPSTGYGYTF. Full variable domain (missing parts from reference TRBV5-5 and TRBJ1-2): DAGVTQSPTHLIKTRGQQVTLRCSPISGHKSVSWYQQVLGQGPQFIFQYYEKEERGRGNFPDRFSARQFPNYSSELNVNALLLGDSALYLCASSPSTGYGYTFGSGTRLTVV.

This clone was observed once. The rearrangement uses TRBV28 and TRBJ1-4, with TRBD1 matching over 9 bases. Germline CDR1 is MDHEN and CDR2 is SYDVKM. CDR3 length equals 16 residues. V was clipped by 6 bases and J by 0 bases; unmatched bases: 5. Here the CDR3 reads CASSYRGLTTNEKLFF. CDR3 DNA sequence: TGTGCCAGCAGCTACAGGGGGCTGACAACTAATGAAAAACTGTTTTTT.

The chain has TRBV7-8 and TRBJ2-3; 11 bases fit TRBD1. CDR3 length: 14 amino acids. V was clipped by 5 bases and J by 11 bases; unmatched bases: 9. Germline CDR1 is SGHVS and CDR2 is FQNEAQ. CDR3 in amino acids: CASSPGQGGIKQYF. Written as DNA, the CDR3 is TGTGCCAGCAGCCCGGGACAGGGGGGAATTAAGCAGTATTTT.

The chain uses TRBV4-1 and TRBJ1-5; D may be TRBD1 (5 bases). Germline V gene data show CDR1 as MGHRA and CDR2 as YSYEKL. The CDR3 has 15 amino acids. V shed 1 base and J shed 0 bases, with 7 bases lying between them. As DNA, the CDR3 is TGCGCCAGCAGCCAAGGGGGGGGTAGCAATCAGCCCCAGCATTTT. It yields the protein CASSQGGGSNQPQHF.

CDR3 residues: CASSHKTGGSLDIQYF. The CDR3 nucleotides are TGTGCCAGCAGCCATAAGACAGGGGGCTCTTTGGACATTCAGTACTTC. The V call is TRBV4-2, the J call TRBJ2-4; the match to TRBD1 covers 10 bases. Germline trimming cut 3 bases from V and 8 bases from J; bases unmatched to any gene: 10. CDR3 length: 16 residues. The germline V gene has CDR1 LGHNA and CDR2 YNFKEQ.

This clone was recorded once. The chain combines TRBV7-9 with TRBJ2-5; 9 nucleotides agree with TRBD1. The CDR3 has 16 residues. Trimming at V came to 5 bases and at J to 4 bases, leaving 11 bases not matched to a gene. Germline V CDR1 and CDR2: SEHNR, FQNEAQ (reference sequence). The DNA for the CDR3 is TGTGCCAGCAGCGGCTTATTACAGGGGGCGGGAGAGACCCAGTACTTC. It encodes CASSGLLQGAGETQYF. The whole variable domain, remainder taken from reference TRBV7-9 and TRBJ2-5, is DTGVSQNPRHKITKRGQNVTFRCDPISEHNRLYWYRQTLGQGPEFLTYFQNEAQLEKSRLLSDRFSAERPKGSFSTLEIQRTEQGDSAMYLCASSGLLQGAGETQYFGPGTRLLVL.

This clone was counted a few times. The rearrangement uses TRBV19 and TRBJ2-7; the match to TRBD1 covers 10 bases. Germline lookup yields CDR1 LNHDA and CDR2 SQIVND (reference sequence). V shed 4 bases, J shed 1 base, and the junction held 4 bases outside the gene matches. The CDR3 sequence is 15 residues long. The CDR3 spells CASSTGQGISYEQYF. CDR3 bases: TGTGCCAGTAGTACGGGACAGGGGATTTCCTACGAGCAGTACTTC.

As concerns this clone: Different DNA sequences within this sample yield the same CDR3. V and J are TRBV5-1 and TRBJ2-7, with 8 bases that match TRBD2. This CDR3 contains 14 residues. V gave up 0 bases and J gave up 1 base; unmatched junction bases: 0. Germline lookup yields CDR1 SGHRS and CDR2 YFSETQ. CDR3 sequence reads: CASSLAGGSYEQYF. The CDR3 DNA sequence: TGCGCCAGCAGCTTGGCGGGGGGGTCCTACGAGCAGTACTTC.

This clone was observed a single time. The V and J genes are TRBV9 and TRBJ1-2, with 7 bases lining up with TRBD1. Per the germline V gene, CDR1 is SGDLS and CDR2 is YYNGEE. J lost 0 bases, V lost 4 bases, and 9 bases had no gene match. The CDR3 loop spans 16 amino acids. The CDR3: CASSPRDRATNYGYTF. For the CDR3, the DNA is TGTGCCAGCAGCCCACGGGACAGAGCTACTAACTATGGCTACACCTTC.